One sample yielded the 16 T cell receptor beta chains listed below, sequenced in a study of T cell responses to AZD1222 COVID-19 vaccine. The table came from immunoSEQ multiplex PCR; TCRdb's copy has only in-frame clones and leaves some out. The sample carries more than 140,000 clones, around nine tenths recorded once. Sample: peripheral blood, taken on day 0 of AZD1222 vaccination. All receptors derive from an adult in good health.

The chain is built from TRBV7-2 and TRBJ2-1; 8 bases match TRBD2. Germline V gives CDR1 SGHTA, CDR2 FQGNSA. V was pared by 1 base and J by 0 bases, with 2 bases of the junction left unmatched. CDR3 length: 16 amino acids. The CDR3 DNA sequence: TGTGCCAGCAGCTTAGTGAGCGGGAGCTCCTACAATGAGCAGTTCTTC. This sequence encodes CASSLVSGSSYNEQFF.

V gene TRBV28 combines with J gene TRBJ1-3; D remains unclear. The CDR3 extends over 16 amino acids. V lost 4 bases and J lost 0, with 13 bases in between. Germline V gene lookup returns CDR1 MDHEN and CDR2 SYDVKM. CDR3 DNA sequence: TGTGCCAGCAGTTCCCCCGAGTACCTCTCTGGAAACACCATATATTTT. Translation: CASSSPEYLSGNTIYF.

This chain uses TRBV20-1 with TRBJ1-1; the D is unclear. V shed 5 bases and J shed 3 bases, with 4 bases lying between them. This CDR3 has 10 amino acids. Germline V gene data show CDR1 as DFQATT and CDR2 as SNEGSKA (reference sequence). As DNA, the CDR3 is TGCAGTGCTCATTACACTGAAGCTTTCTTT. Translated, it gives CSAHYTEAFF.

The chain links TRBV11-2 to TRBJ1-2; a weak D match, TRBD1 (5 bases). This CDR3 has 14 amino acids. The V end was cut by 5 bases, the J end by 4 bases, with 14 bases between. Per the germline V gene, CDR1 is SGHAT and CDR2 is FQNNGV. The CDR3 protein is CASSTPGLSYGYTF. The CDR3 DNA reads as TGTGCCAGCAGCACACCGGGACTGAGCTATGGCTACACCTTC.

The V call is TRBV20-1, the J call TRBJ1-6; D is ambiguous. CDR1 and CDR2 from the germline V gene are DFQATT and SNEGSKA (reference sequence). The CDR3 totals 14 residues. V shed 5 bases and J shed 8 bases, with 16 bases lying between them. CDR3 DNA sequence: TGCAGTGCTCGTGGGCTTCTTGGCGATTCACCCCTCCACTTT. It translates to CSARGLLGDSPLHF.

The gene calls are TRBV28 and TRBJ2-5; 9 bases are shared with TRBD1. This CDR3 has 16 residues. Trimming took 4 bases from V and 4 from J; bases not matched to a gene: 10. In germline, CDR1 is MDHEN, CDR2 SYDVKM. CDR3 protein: CASSSLLTGGRETQYF. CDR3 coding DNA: TGTGCCAGCAGTTCCCTTCTAACAGGGGGCCGAGAGACCCAGTACTTC.

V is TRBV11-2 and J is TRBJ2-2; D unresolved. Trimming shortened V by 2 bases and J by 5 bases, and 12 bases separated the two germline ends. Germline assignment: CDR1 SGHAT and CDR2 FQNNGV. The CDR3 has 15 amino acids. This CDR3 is CASSLRRLGTGELFF. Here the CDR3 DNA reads TGTGCCAGCAGCTTAAGAAGGCTAGGTACCGGGGAGCTGTTTTTT.

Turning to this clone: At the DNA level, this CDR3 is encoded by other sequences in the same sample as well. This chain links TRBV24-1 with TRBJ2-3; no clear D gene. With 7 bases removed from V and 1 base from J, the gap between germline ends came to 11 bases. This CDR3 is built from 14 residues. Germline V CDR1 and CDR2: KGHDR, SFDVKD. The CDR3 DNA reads TGTGCCACCAGCCCTCTGGCGGGCACAGATACGCAGTATTTT. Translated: CATSPLAGTDTQYF.

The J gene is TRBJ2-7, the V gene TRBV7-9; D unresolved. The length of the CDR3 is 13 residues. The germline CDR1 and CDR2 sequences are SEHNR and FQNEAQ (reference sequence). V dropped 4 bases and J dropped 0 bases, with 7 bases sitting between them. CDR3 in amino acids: CASSSLSSYEQYF. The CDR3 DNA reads TGTGCCAGCAGCTCCCTAAGCTCCTACGAGCAGTACTTC.

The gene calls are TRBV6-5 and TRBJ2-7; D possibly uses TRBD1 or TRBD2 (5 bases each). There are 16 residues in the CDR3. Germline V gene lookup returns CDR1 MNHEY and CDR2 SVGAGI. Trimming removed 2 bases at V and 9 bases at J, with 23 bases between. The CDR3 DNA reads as TGTGCCAGCAGTTACGGACCCCGAGGGGCGACGGCGAGGCAGTACTTC. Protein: CASSYGPRGATARQYF.

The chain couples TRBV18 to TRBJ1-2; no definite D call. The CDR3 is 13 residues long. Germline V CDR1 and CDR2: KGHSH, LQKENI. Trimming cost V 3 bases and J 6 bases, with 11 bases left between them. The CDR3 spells CASSPDGPDGYTF. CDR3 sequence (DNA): TGTGCCAGCTCACCCGACGGACCGGATGGCTACACCTTC.

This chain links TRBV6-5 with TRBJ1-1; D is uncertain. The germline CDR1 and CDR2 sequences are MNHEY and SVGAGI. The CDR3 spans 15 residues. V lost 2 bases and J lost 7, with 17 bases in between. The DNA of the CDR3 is TGTGCCAGCAGTTACCCCCGGGCAGGAGCCCGTGAAGCTTTCTTT. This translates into CASSYPRAGAREAFF.

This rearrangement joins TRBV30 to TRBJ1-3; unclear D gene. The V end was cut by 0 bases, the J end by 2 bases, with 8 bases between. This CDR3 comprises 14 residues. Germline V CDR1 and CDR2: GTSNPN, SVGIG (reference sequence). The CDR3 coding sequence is TGTGCCTGGAGTGTACCCCAGACTGGAAACACCATATATTTT. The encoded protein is CAWSVPQTGNTIYF.

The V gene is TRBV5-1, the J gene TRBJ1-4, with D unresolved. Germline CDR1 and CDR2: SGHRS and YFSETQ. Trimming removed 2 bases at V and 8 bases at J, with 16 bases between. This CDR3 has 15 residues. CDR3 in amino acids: CASSFNGVKGEKLFF. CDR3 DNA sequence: TGCGCCAGCAGCTTTAATGGGGTAAAGGGAGAAAAACTGTTTTTT.

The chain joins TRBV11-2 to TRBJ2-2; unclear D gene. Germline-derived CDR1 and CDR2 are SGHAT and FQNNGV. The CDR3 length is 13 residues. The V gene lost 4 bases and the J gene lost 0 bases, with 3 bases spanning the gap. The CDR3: CASSYTNTGELFF. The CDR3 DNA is TGTGCCAGCAGCTACACGAACACCGGGGAGCTGTTTTTT.

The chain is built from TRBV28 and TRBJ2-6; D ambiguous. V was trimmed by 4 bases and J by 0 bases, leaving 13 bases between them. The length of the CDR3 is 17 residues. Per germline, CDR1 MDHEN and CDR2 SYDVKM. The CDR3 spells CASSWQVLPSGANVLTF. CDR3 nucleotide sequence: TGTGCCAGCAGTTGGCAGGTCCTCCCCTCTGGGGCCAACGTCCTGACTTTC. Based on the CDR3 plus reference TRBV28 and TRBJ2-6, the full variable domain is DVKVTQSSRYLVKRTGEKVFLECVQDMDHENMFWYRQDPGLGLRLIYFSYDVKMKEKGDIPEGYSVSREKKERFSLILESASTNQTSMYLCASSWQVLPSGANVLTFGAGSRLTVL.